The 25 T cell receptor beta chains presented below share a single source sample, sequenced in a study of T cells in Graves' hyperthyroidism and ophthalmopathy. From RNA transcripts, TCR beta CDR3 regions were amplified. First-round RT-PCR of the TCR CDR3 relied on the HTBI primer set. MiXCR was run by TCRdb on the multiplex PCR reads, yielding one entry per CDR3 protein. The repertoire consists of over 450,000 distinct CDR3 sequences, with about 15% occurring once and the leading ten covering about 16%. The specimen was blood. Receptors were obtained from a woman in her late teens or twenties with Graves' ophthalmopathy.

In this sample, this clonotype turned up many times. The chain couples TRBV28 to TRBJ1-5; maybe TRBD1 (5 bases). Trimming shortened V by 5 bases and J by 4 bases, and 12 bases separated the two germline ends. Per the germline V gene, CDR1 is MDHEN and CDR2 is SYDVKM. The CDR3 consists of 14 residues. DNA for the CDR3: TGTGCCAGCAGTCCCGGGACTGAGAATCAGCCCCAGCATTTT. Translated, it gives CASSPGTENQPQHF.

This clonotype was counted only a few times. The gene calls are TRBV4-1 and TRBJ1-4; TRBD1 agrees at 9 bases. The CDR3 loop spans 14 amino acids. Germline loops: CDR1 MGHRA, CDR2 YSYEKL. V lost 5 bases and J lost 4; bases outside the gene matches: 2. CDR3 coding DNA: TGCGCCAGCAGCTGGGGACAGGGTAATGAAAAACTGTTTTTT. Protein product: CASSWGQGNEKLFF.

The table lists this clonotype with many counts. The chain combines TRBV30 with TRBJ1-1, with 9 bases lining up with TRBD1. CDR1 is GTSNPN and CDR2 is SVGIG in the germline V gene (reference sequence). V shed 3 bases, J shed 0 bases, and the junction held 2 bases outside the gene matches. CDR3 length equals 14 residues. The CDR3 protein is CAWRDRGVNTEAFF. In nucleotides, the CDR3 is TGTGCCTGGAGGGACAGGGGCGTGAACACTGAAGCTTTCTTT.

This clonotype was detected many times. This chain uses TRBV6-1 with TRBJ1-2; D is undetermined. The CDR3 is 13 amino acids. Looked up from germline, CDR1 is MNHNS and CDR2 is SASEGT. Trimming took off 4 bases at V and 4 bases at J, with 10 bases between the two ends. CDR3 in amino acids: CASSVEGIYGYTF. CDR3 nucleotide sequence: TGTGCCAGCAGTGTGGAAGGAATCTATGGCTACACCTTC.

For the CDR3, the DNA is TGTGCCAGCAGTTTGGGGCAGGGGAGGAACTATGGCTACACCTTC. This encodes CASSLGQGRNYGYTF. J is TRBJ1-2 and V is TRBV27, with TRBD1 as a possible D gene (6 bases). Per germline, CDR1 MNHEY and CDR2 SMNVEV (reference sequence). This CDR3 has 15 amino acids. The ends were cut back, 3 bases at V and 2 bases at J, with 13 bases in the middle.

This clonotype came up many times. This chain links TRBV28 with TRBJ2-3; D unresolved. The CDR3 is made up of 14 amino acids. Trimming pared 5 bases from V and 0 bases from J, leaving 9 bases between. Germline V gene data show CDR1 as MDHEN and CDR2 as SYDVKM. The CDR3 protein is CASSPLVSTDTQYF. DNA for the CDR3: TGTGCCAGCAGTCCGCTGGTTAGCACAGATACGCAGTATTTT.

This clonotype was picked up many times. This rearrangement joins TRBV11-3 to TRBJ2-1, with D possibly being TRBD2 (6 bases). The CDR3 contains 14 residues. The V gene's germline CDR1 is SGHNT and CDR2 YENEEA. V was cut by 3 bases and J by 8 bases, with 14 bases left in between. The CDR3 loop reads CASSFDGGDDEQFF. In nucleotides, the CDR3 is TGTGCCAGCAGCTTCGACGGAGGGGACGATGAGCAGTTCTTC.

CDR3 region: CASSITGENTEAFF. CDR3 DNA: TGTGCCAGTAGTATAACAGGGGAGAACACTGAAGCTTTCTTT. This chain joins TRBV19 and TRBJ1-1, with 7 bases fitting TRBD1. CDR1 and CDR2 (germline): LNHDA, SQIVND (reference sequence). J was trimmed by 1 base and V by 2 bases; bases with no gene match: 1. This CDR3 is built from 14 residues.

This clonotype was seen ten or more times. V is TRBV18 and J is TRBJ1-5; D remains unclear. Trimming stripped 2 bases from V and 7 bases from J, with 9 bases between. The CDR3 totals 13 residues. From germline, CDR1 is KGHSH and CDR2 LQKENI. CDR3 DNA: TGTGCCAGCTCACCATCTCGGGAGCAGCCCCAGCATTTT. It yields the protein CASSPSREQPQHF.

This clonotype was observed at least ten times. CDR3 loop: CASSLWEAANTGELFF. As DNA, the CDR3 is TGTGCCAGCAGTTTATGGGAGGCAGCTAACACCGGGGAGCTGTTTTTT. The chain has TRBV28 and TRBJ2-2, with D possibly being TRBD2 (5 bases). Germline CDR1 reads MDHEN; CDR2 reads SYDVKM. The V end lost 0 bases, the J end lost 2 bases, and 10 bases lay between the germline ends. The CDR3 is 16 residues long.

This clonotype was observed many times. The chain links TRBV30 to TRBJ2-5, with 11 bases fitting TRBD2. The CDR3 runs to 15 residues. Germline lookup yields CDR1 GTSNPN and CDR2 SVGIG (reference sequence). The V gene end was trimmed by 2 bases and the J gene end by 5 bases; junction bases not matched to a gene: 7. The CDR3 coding sequence is TGTGCCTGGAGTCAACTAGCGGGAGCTTGGGAGACCCAGTACTTC. Residues: CAWSQLAGAWETQYF.

The sample holds many counts of this clonotype. The V gene is TRBV5-1, the J gene TRBJ2-3; D remains ambiguous. Germline assignment: CDR1 SGHRS and CDR2 YFSETQ. The CDR3 is 15 residues long. The ends were cut back, 0 bases at V and 2 bases at J, with 10 bases in the middle. The CDR3 protein is CASSLAVPITDTQYF. The CDR3 DNA follows: TGCGCCAGCAGCTTGGCGGTGCCCATCACAGATACGCAGTATTTT.

In this sample, this clonotype turned up many times. The chain combines TRBV20-1 with TRBJ2-7, with 8 positions matching TRBD1. Per the germline V gene, CDR1 is DFQATT and CDR2 is SNEGSKA (reference sequence). This CDR3 comprises 13 residues. Losses at the gene ends were 3 bases for V and 1 base for J; bases not matched to a gene: 2. CDR3 DNA sequence: TGCAGTGCTAGCACAGGGGGTTCCTACGAGCAGTACTTC. The encoded protein is CSASTGGSYEQYF.

Turning to this clonotype: Mismatch with germline at one junction end may stem from a read error. The J gene is TRBJ1-5, the V gene TRBV28; TRBD1 is a possible D gene (5 bases). The germline CDR1 and CDR2 sequences are MDHEN and SYDVKM. The CDR3 runs to 15 residues. Here the CDR3 reads CASSPGGFGNQPRHF. CDR3 in DNA: TGTGCCAGCAGTCCTGGGGGGTTCGGCAATCAGCCCCGGCATTTT. Combining the CDR3 with reference TRBV28 and TRBJ1-5 gives the whole variable domain DVKVTQSSRYLVKRTGEKVFLECVQDMDHENMFWYRQDPGLGLRLIYFSYDVKMKEKGDIPEGYSVSREKKERFSLILESASTNQTSMYLCASSPGGFGNQPRHFGDGTRLSIL.

The rearrangement joins TRBV29-1 to TRBJ2-5, with 14 bases identical to TRBD2. V shed 7 bases, J shed 1 base, and the junction held 5 bases outside the gene matches. Germline values: CDR1 SQVTM, CDR2 ANQGSEA. The CDR3 is 15 amino acids. The CDR3 sequence: CSGVGLAGGQETQYF. The DNA of the CDR3 is TGCAGCGGGGTAGGACTAGCGGGGGGCCAAGAGACCCAGTACTTC.

In its sample, this clonotype was seen many times. The chain uses TRBV27 and TRBJ2-1, with D perhaps TRBD2 (5 bases). The CDR3 runs to 16 residues. Deletions cut 7 bases from V and 6 bases from J, with 22 bases between. Germline V gene sequence: CDR1 MNHEY, CDR2 SMNVEV (reference sequence). The CDR3, as DNA: TGTGCCAGCAAGGGAGCAAGCTACCCGCCCAGCAATGAGCAGTTCTTC. Encoded protein: CASKGASYPPSNEQFF.

This clonotype occurred a few times. The J gene is TRBJ1-2, the V gene TRBV19, with D possibly being TRBD1 (6 bases). V was trimmed by 1 base and J by 4 bases, leaving 13 bases between them. The CDR3 contains 15 residues. Germline CDR1 reads LNHDA; CDR2 reads SQIVND (reference sequence). The CDR3 bases are TGTGCCAGTAGTATAGCCCCCGGACAGTTCTATGGCTACACCTTC. Protein sequence: CASSIAPGQFYGYTF.

A few counts support this clonotype. CDR3 region: CASSSSRDRGFGYTF. The CDR3 DNA follows: TGTGCCAGCAGCTCTTCCCGGGACAGGGGTTTCGGCTACACCTTC. The chain recombines TRBV7-9 with TRBJ1-2; 10 nucleotides agree with TRBD1. The ends lost 4 bases at V and 8 bases at J; junction bases unmatched: 10. CDR1 and CDR2 (germline): SEHNR, FQNEAQ (reference sequence). The CDR3 runs to 15 residues.

This clonotype appeared a few times. The V call is TRBV5-1, the J call TRBJ1-4; no definite D call. V was shortened by 3 bases and J by 0 bases, with 12 bases between the two germline ends. Germline CDR1 SGHRS, CDR2 YFSETQ. The CDR3 is made up of 16 amino acids. CDR3 nucleotide sequence: TGCGCCAGCAGCTCGAGCCGCGAGTCAACTAATGAAAAACTGTTTTTT. Protein sequence: CASSSSRESTNEKLFF.

This clonotype showed up just a few times. The chain joins TRBV7-2 to TRBJ1-1, with D tentatively TRBD1 (5 bases). Per the germline V gene, CDR1 is SGHTA and CDR2 is FQGNSA. This CDR3 is 17 amino acids long. Trimming removed 2 bases from V and 4 bases from J, with 20 bases in between. CDR3 nucleotides: TGTGCCAGCAGCTTAAGATTGGCCAGAGGTGGGGCCACTGAAGCTTTCTTT. Protein: CASSLRLARGGATEAFF.

The chain is built from TRBV10-1 and TRBJ1-5, with D maybe TRBD1 (5 bases). V shed 8 bases and J shed 3 bases, with 14 bases lying between them. The CDR3 spans 14 residues. Germline V gene sequence: CDR1 WNHNN, CDR2 SYGVQD (reference sequence). CDR3 sequence reads: CASPGRGINQPQHF. The CDR3 coding sequence is TGCGCCAGCCCGGGGCGCGGTATCAATCAGCCCCAGCATTTT.

The chain recombines TRBV29-1 with TRBJ2-1; the match to TRBD1 covers 7 bases. J lost 5 bases, V lost 1 base, and 8 bases had no gene match. The CDR3 is 15 residues long. The germline CDR1 and CDR2 sequences are SQVTM and ANQGSEA. CDR3 protein: CSVEVLDRPDNEQFF. The CDR3 region has the DNA TGCAGCGTTGAAGTTTTGGACAGGCCCGACAATGAGCAGTTCTTC.

Of note for this clonotype: A much larger clone is a single base away; this may be a read error. The rearrangement joins TRBV30 to TRBJ1-4; TRBD1 matches at 11 bases. The CDR3 is made up of 15 amino acids. The germline V gene encodes CDR1 GTSNPN and CDR2 SVGIG (reference sequence). The CDR3 sequence: CAWSAGTGGHEKLLF. CDR3 DNA: TGTGCCTGGAGTGCAGGGACAGGGGGACATGAAAAACTGCTTTTT.

This clonotype appeared many times. The chain uses TRBV30 and TRBJ2-7; TRBD1 agrees at 7 bases. Looked up from germline, CDR1 is GTSNPN and CDR2 is SVGIG (reference sequence). The CDR3 spans 15 residues. The junction had 13 bases not matched to a gene; V was cut back by 1 base and J by 7 bases. CDR3 in amino acids: CAWSGGTGALGEQYF. The CDR3 DNA follows: TGTGCCTGGAGTGGAGGTACAGGGGCCTTGGGGGAGCAGTACTTC.

This clonotype has only a few counts. This chain uses TRBV28 with TRBJ1-1; D is perhaps TRBD1 (6 bases). The CDR3 has 13 residues. Germline lookup yields CDR1 MDHEN and CDR2 SYDVKM. Deletions cut 1 base from V and 8 bases from J, with 11 bases between. The CDR3 here is CASSLSGQPEAFF. The CDR3 region has the DNA TGTGCCAGCAGTTTATCCGGACAGCCAGAAGCTTTCTTT. Filled out from reference TRBV28 and TRBJ1-1, the complete variable domain reads DVKVTQSSRYLVKRTGEKVFLECVQDMDHENMFWYRQDPGLGLRLIYFSYDVKMKEKGDIPEGYSVSREKKERFSLILESASTNQTSMYLCASSLSGQPEAFFGQGTRLTVV.